This T cell receptor (beta chain) was identified during a study of human T cells and chemical hapten exposure. General study points: Expanded TCRs grouped into significantly more large CDR3 similarity clusters than controls produced.

The time point was: patch test 3, about 24 weeks after DPC sensitization. Treatment in this sample: therapeutic diphenylcyclopropenone sensitization with weekly scalp DPC. TCRdb reprocessed the RACE reads with MiXCR, giving one entry per CDR3 protein. The sample contains approximately 72,000 distinct CDR3 sequences, roughly 11% of which appear only once. The CDR3 runs to 14 residues. V was pared by 2 bases and J by 3 bases, with 10 bases between. This clonotype has ten or more counts. What it recognizes is unknown. The starting material was whole blood, obtained in connection with sensitization to the hapten diphenylcyclopropenone (DPC). This sequence was found in a woman aged 45 to 65 with alopecia areata. Some clones in this sample may be carry-over from other donors' samples. V usage is TRBV12-3 or TRBV12-4 and J usage is TRBJ1-1; tentatively, D is TRBD1 (5 bases). DNA of the CDR3: TGTGCCAGCAGTTTAATTCCGGGGGACACTGAAGCTTTCTTT. This translates into CASSLIPGDTEAFF.